The source of this TCR beta chain is a study of blood T cell repertoires in COVID-19. Study details: Acute and convalescent COVID-19 specimens originated in the United States, Italy and Spain. PBMCs, B-cell-depleted T cells, or T cells were the source of the cDNA or gDNA that made up the material.

How the authors handled the data: For nucleated cells, counts were estimated from reference gene primer amplification. Profiled with immunoSEQ multiplex PCR; TCRdb holds only in-frame clones, not every one. That table furnishes V, J and clone size, whereas the DNA furnished D and trimming. The sample holds more than 70,000 clones, more than 75% seen once. Unmatched junction bases numbered 8, after V lost 0 bases and J lost 7 bases. The germline V gene encodes CDR1 SGHTA and CDR2 FQGTGA. The CDR3 extends over 15 amino acids. This receptor was obtained from a human donor in a cohort sampled during active COVID-19. The rearrangement uses TRBV7-3 and TRBJ2-5, with 7 bases matching TRBD2. Sequenced: peripheral blood. Here the CDR3 DNA reads TGTGCCAGCAGCTTAACGTTGGCTAGCGGAGTGACCCAGTACTTC. Its protein product is CASSLTLASGVTQYF.